This T cell receptor beta chain appears in the sequencing data of a study of shared clonotypes between healthy human individuals. Across the study: A couple of women and a few men aged 18 to 49 made up the donors.

To note about this clone: Its target is not known.

CD8 cells classed as naive were CD45RO-negative and positively selected for CCR7, excluding terminally differentiated effector memory CD45RA+ cells. Using immunoSEQ multiplex PCR, the repertoire was profiled, and TCRdb retains in-frame clones only, with some absent. Counted here are roughly 650,000 clones, around 96% occurring once; the ten biggest clones make up roughly 0.1%. The trim removed 0 bases at V and 3 bases at J, leaving 6 bases unmatched. Germline V gene sequence: CDR1 SNHLY, CDR2 FYNNEI. The CDR3 runs to 16 residues. Findings and caveats of the study: Sorted-subset samples were not fully sequenced, rarefaction indicated.

This chain links TRBV2 with TRBJ2-7, with 9 bases identical to TRBD2. The sequencing input was naive CD8+ T cells sorted from blood. This receptor was obtained from a woman aged 30 to 39 in good health. In nucleotides, the CDR3 is TGTGCCAGCAGTGAAGCGCTAGCGGGAAGCCTCTACGAGCAGTACTTC. It encodes CASSEALAGSLYEQYF.